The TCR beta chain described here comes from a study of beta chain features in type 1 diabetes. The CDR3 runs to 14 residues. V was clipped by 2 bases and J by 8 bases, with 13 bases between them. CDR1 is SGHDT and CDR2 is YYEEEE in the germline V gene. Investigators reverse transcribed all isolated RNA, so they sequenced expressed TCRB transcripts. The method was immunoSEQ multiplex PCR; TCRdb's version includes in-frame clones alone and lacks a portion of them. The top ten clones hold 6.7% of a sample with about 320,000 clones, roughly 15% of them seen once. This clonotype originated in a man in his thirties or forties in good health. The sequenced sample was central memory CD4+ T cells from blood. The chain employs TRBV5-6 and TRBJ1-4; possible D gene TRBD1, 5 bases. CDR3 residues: CASSLGANVEKLFF. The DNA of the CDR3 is TGTGCCAGCAGCTTAGGGGCGAACGTGGAAAAACTGTTTTTT. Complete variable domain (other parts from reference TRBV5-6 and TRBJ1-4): DAGVTQSPTHLIKTRGQQVTLRCSPKSGHDTVSWYQQALGQGPQFIFQYYEEEERQRGNFPDRFSGHQFPNYSSELNVNALLLGDSALYLCASSLGANVEKLFFGSGTQLSVL.